The 29 T cell receptor beta chains presented below share a single source sample, sequenced in a study of identical twins. TCRdb analysed the 5' RACE reads with MiXCR anew, one entry per CDR3 protein. The table lists about 660,000 distinct CDR3 sequences, roughly 8% of them singletons, with approximately 0.89% in the top ten. This same sample was also part of a study on yellow fever vaccine responses in identical twins.

Material for sequencing was PBMCs. The receptor source for this set is a woman aged 18-29 years in good health.

This clonotype was recorded at least ten times. The rearrangement links TRBV5-5 to TRBJ2-6, with TRBD1 identical over 7 bases. Looked up from germline, CDR1 is SGHKS and CDR2 is YYEKEE (reference sequence). V gave up 5 bases and J gave up 0 bases; unmatched junction bases: 5. This CDR3 contains 16 residues. The CDR3 region is CASRRDSPSGANVLTF. CDR3 coding DNA: TGTGCCAGCAGGAGGGACAGCCCCTCTGGGGCCAACGTCCTGACTTTC.

This clonotype was detected once. The chain employs TRBV5-1 and TRBJ2-6, with a weak D call TRBD1 (5 bases). There are 19 residues in the CDR3. Germline V CDR1 and CDR2: SGHRS, YFSETQ. Trimming left V 0 bases short and J 1 base short, with 17 bases between. The CDR3 here is CASSLEGPQTGSGANVLTF. CDR3 in DNA: TGCGCCAGCAGCTTGGAGGGGCCGCAGACGGGTTCTGGGGCCAACGTCCTGACTTTC.

V is TRBV2 and J is TRBJ2-7; possible D gene TRBD1, 6 bases. Trimming shortened V by 5 bases and J by 4 bases, and 18 bases separated the two germline ends. There are 15 residues in the CDR3. Germline V gives CDR1 SNHLY, CDR2 FYNNEI. Here the CDR3 reads CASSSDRGLFYEQYF. The CDR3 nucleotides are TGTGCCAGCAGTTCGGACAGAGGGTTGTTTTACGAGCAGTACTTC.

This chain joins TRBV6-1 and TRBJ2-3; 15 positions match TRBD2. The CDR3 is 19 amino acids. Trimming took 6 bases from V and 0 from J; bases not matched to a gene: 10. In germline, CDR1 is MNHNS, CDR2 SASEGT. The CDR3 sequence: CASRLFGLAGGGSTDTQYF. The DNA for the CDR3 is TGTGCCAGCAGACTTTTTGGACTAGCGGGGGGGGGGAGCACAGATACGCAGTATTTT.

This clonotype came up many times. The chain joins TRBV29-1 to TRBJ1-1; 8 bases line up with TRBD1. This CDR3 comprises 13 residues. Germline-derived CDR1 and CDR2 are SQVTM and ANQGSEA. With 6 bases clipped from V and 4 bases from J, the junction kept 7 bases outside the gene matches. CDR3 sequence: CSVTDRAVTEAFF. Here the CDR3 DNA reads TGCAGCGTAACGGACAGGGCCGTCACTGAAGCTTTCTTT.

This clonotype was picked up many times. CDR3 residues: CASSLVGSVVSSYNEQFF. CDR3 bases: TGCGCCAGCAGCTTGGTCGGCAGCGTTGTGAGCTCCTACAATGAGCAGTTCTTC. The chain couples TRBV5-1 to TRBJ2-1; D is uncertain. The CDR3 length is 18 residues. The V end was cut by 0 bases, the J end by 0 bases, with 16 bases between. In germline, CDR1 is SGHRS, CDR2 YFSETQ.

J is TRBJ2-3 and V is TRBV9; 13 nucleotides line up with TRBD2. The CDR3 extends over 16 amino acids. With V trimmed by 3 bases and J by 3 bases, 4 bases remained unmatched. Per the germline V gene, CDR1 is SGDLS and CDR2 is YYNGEE. DNA for the CDR3: TGTGCCAGCAGCGGGAGACTAGCGGGAGGAACAGATACGCAGTATTTT. Its protein product is CASSGRLAGGTDTQYF.

This clonotype was detected a few times. The chain links TRBV5-6 to TRBJ1-1; TRBD1 matches at 7 bases. V shed 2 bases, J shed 4 bases, and the junction held 8 bases outside the gene matches. The germline V gene encodes CDR1 SGHDT and CDR2 YYEEEE. The CDR3 spans 15 residues. The CDR3 region has the DNA TGTGCCAGCAGCTTAGGTCCAGGGGGAGGCACTGAAGCTTTCTTT. Protein sequence: CASSLGPGGGTEAFF.

The chain joins TRBV3-1 to TRBJ2-5, with 8 nucleotides matching TRBD1. This CDR3 is 17 amino acids long. The V gene's germline CDR1 is LGHDT and CDR2 YNNKEL (reference sequence). With V trimmed by 3 bases and J by 4 bases, 13 bases remained unmatched. DNA for the CDR3: TGTGCCAGCAGCCAGCTTCGGTGGACAGGGAGCAGAGAGACCCAGTACTTC. This sequence encodes CASSQLRWTGSRETQYF.

This clonotype was counted between two and nine times. The chain employs TRBV24-1 and TRBJ1-2; maybe TRBD1 (5 bases). CDR3 length: 14 residues. The germline CDR1 and CDR2 sequences are KGHDR and SFDVKD. V lost 9 bases, J lost 6 bases, and 19 bases lay in between. CDR3 residues: CATGTGQGRDGYTF. CDR3 sequence (DNA): TGTGCCACCGGGACTGGGCAGGGCCGAGATGGCTACACCTTC.

This clonotype showed up just once. At one end, the junction sequence differs from germline, possibly due to a read error. V and J are TRBV28 and TRBJ1-5; TRBD1 aligns across 7 bases. CDR3 size: 16 residues. Germline V CDR1 and CDR2: MDHEN, SYDVKM. The CDR3 loop reads CASSPRQGLGNQPRHF. The CDR3, as DNA: TGTGCCAGCAGTCCTCGACAGGGTTTGGGCAATCAGCCCCGGCATTTT.

The chain employs TRBV7-3 and TRBJ2-6; TRBD1 aligns across 7 bases. Per germline, CDR1 SGHTA and CDR2 FQGTGA. This CDR3 contains 19 residues. Losses at the gene ends were 0 bases for V and 0 bases for J; bases not matched to a gene: 8. The chain's CDR3 is CASSLTGTALYSGANVLTF. CDR3 nucleotides: TGTGCCAGCAGCTTAACAGGGACAGCCCTATACTCTGGGGCCAACGTCCTGACTTTC.

The J gene is TRBJ2-3, the V gene TRBV18; 10 nucleotides agree with TRBD1. Germline V lookup: CDR1 KGHSH, CDR2 LQKENI. V lost 3 bases and J lost 6; bases outside the gene matches: 9. The CDR3 spans 16 residues. The CDR3 DNA sequence: TGTGCCAGCTCACCTATCCCGGGACAGGGGTCGGATACGCAGTATTTT. The encoded protein is CASSPIPGQGSDTQYF.

The rearrangement uses TRBV20-1 and TRBJ2-1; D is perhaps TRBD2 (6 bases). The germline CDR1 and CDR2 sequences are DFQATT and SNEGSKA (reference sequence). The CDR3 spans 16 residues. V was clipped by 1 base and J by 0 bases, with 13 bases between them. The CDR3 nucleotides read TGCAGTGCTAGAGTAGCGGTGACGAGCTCCTACAATGAGCAGTTCTTC. Translation gives CSARVAVTSSYNEQFF.

This clonotype has more than one count but fewer than ten. V usage is TRBV3-1 and J usage is TRBJ2-3, with unresolved D. Between the trimmed V and J ends, which lost 1 base and 1 base, there was a span of 21 bases. Germline loops: CDR1 LGHDT, CDR2 YNNKEL (reference sequence). CDR3 length: 19 amino acids. CDR3 nucleotides: TGTGCCAGCAGCCAAGGAGCTGTCGGAAGGGCACTCCGCACAGATACGCAGTATTTT. Translation: CASSQGAVGRALRTDTQYF.

This clonotype occurred many times. The chain joins TRBV4-1 to TRBJ2-3, with D tentatively TRBD1 or TRBD2 (6 bases each). Germline loops: CDR1 MGHRA, CDR2 YSYEKL. V was pared by 4 bases and J by 4 bases, with 15 bases between. There are 15 residues in the CDR3. The CDR3 bases are TGCGCCAGCAGCCCAAAAGGGGGGATCGCAGATACGCAGTATTTT. Translation gives CASSPKGGIADTQYF.

The sample holds a few counts of this clonotype. The chain joins TRBV6-1 to TRBJ2-4; D possibly matches TRBD1 or TRBD2 (5 bases each). There are 15 residues in the CDR3. Trimming shortened V by 3 bases and J by 3 bases, and 12 bases separated the two germline ends. Germline V gene lookup returns CDR1 MNHNS and CDR2 SASEGT. Written as DNA, the CDR3 is TGTGCCAGCAGTGAGGGACCTGCGGGCAAAAACATTCAGTACTTC. This sequence encodes CASSEGPAGKNIQYF.

The chain recombines TRBV5-1 with TRBJ2-5, with no clear D. V lost 4 bases and J lost 0, with 16 bases in between. Germline V lookup: CDR1 SGHRS, CDR2 YFSETQ. The CDR3 consists of 16 residues. In nucleotides, the CDR3 is TGCGCCAGCAGCCCACGGACCTCACCCTACCAAGAGACCCAGTACTTC. Amino acids: CASSPRTSPYQETQYF.

The chain has TRBV30 and TRBJ2-7; 7 nucleotides agree with TRBD2. Germline V gene sequence: CDR1 GTSNPN, CDR2 SVGIG (reference sequence). This CDR3 is 13 amino acids long. Trimming removed 3 bases from V and 4 bases from J; junction bases left unmatched: 6. The CDR3 bases are TGTGCCTGGAGCAGGGCTAGCGGTTACGAGCAGTACTTC. Its protein is CAWSRASGYEQYF.

CDR3: CASSIGTSGYNEQFF. The CDR3 DNA reads as TGTGCCAGCAGTATCGGGACTTCGGGGTACAATGAGCAGTTCTTC. The genes are TRBV28 and TRBJ2-1, with D perhaps matching TRBD2 (6 bases). V lost 5 bases, J lost 4 bases, and 15 bases lay in between. This CDR3 has 15 amino acids. Germline assignment: CDR1 MDHEN and CDR2 SYDVKM.

This clonotype was found a few times. The chain is built from TRBV12-3 or TRBV12-4 and TRBJ2-7; TRBD1 aligns across 7 bases. CDR3 length: 13 amino acids. V shed 7 bases, J shed 3 bases, and the junction held 6 bases outside the gene matches. The CDR3 region has the DNA TGTGCCAGCACCCCAGACAGGGACTACGAGCAGTACTTC. It encodes CASTPDRDYEQYF.

The gene calls are TRBV11-3 and TRBJ2-3, with D perhaps given as TRBD1 or TRBD2 (6 bases each). V lost 7 bases and J lost 2, with 19 bases in between. CDR3 length: 16 amino acids. Germline CDR1 reads SGHNT; CDR2 reads YENEEA. The CDR3 DNA sequence: TGTGCCAGCACATGGGGGCGGGGATACCCCACAGATACGCAGTATTTT. It yields the protein CASTWGRGYPTDTQYF.

The V call is TRBV12-3 or TRBV12-4, the J call TRBJ2-7, with 9 bases fitting TRBD1. The junction had 2 bases not matched to a gene; V was cut back by 6 bases and J by 2 bases. The CDR3 is made up of 13 amino acids. CDR3 nucleotides: TGTGCCAGCAGGACAGGGGGTCCCTACGAGCAGTACTTC. Its translation is CASRTGGPYEQYF.

This clonotype was seen a few times. CDR3 protein: CASTPSGQGEETQYF. In DNA, the CDR3 is TGTGCCAGCACCCCGAGCGGGCAGGGTGAGGAGACCCAGTACTTC. The chain combines TRBV28 with TRBJ2-5; a weak D match, TRBD2 (6 bases). This CDR3 region has 15 residues. V was trimmed by 7 bases and J by 5 bases, leaving 20 bases between them. CDR1 MDHEN and CDR2 SYDVKM come from the germline V gene.

This clonotype occurred a few times. The chain has TRBV29-1 and TRBJ2-5; D perhaps matches TRBD2 (7 bases). Germline CDR1 and CDR2: SQVTM and ANQGSEA. The CDR3 length is 13 residues. Deletions cut 7 bases from V and 4 bases from J, with 16 bases between. CDR3 loop: CSAAFGGRETQYF. The DNA for the CDR3 is TGCAGCGCCGCCTTCGGGGGGCGAGAGACCCAGTACTTC.

The chain recombines TRBV9 with TRBJ2-7; 12 bases agree with TRBD1. Trimming cost V 4 bases and J 7 bases; bases outside gene matches: 9. Germline V gives CDR1 SGDLS, CDR2 YYNGEE. This CDR3 contains 15 residues. CDR3 DNA sequence: TGTGCCAGCAGCACCCCGGGACAGGGGGCGGGGGAGCAGTACTTC. Its translation: CASSTPGQGAGEQYF.

This chain links TRBV6-2 or TRBV6-3 with TRBJ2-3; D might be TRBD1 (6 bases). The V end lost 3 bases, the J end lost 1 base, and 14 bases lay between the germline ends. CDR1 is MNHEY, CDR2 SVGEGT, per germline. CDR3 length: 16 residues. DNA of the CDR3: TGTGCCAGCAGTTATAGTGGGACATATGGCACAGATACGCAGTATTTT. Residues: CASSYSGTYGTDTQYF.

In its sample, this clonotype was seen a few times. The chain recombines TRBV29-1 with TRBJ2-1; 7 nucleotides match TRBD2. V shed 3 bases, J shed 7 bases, and the junction held 12 bases outside the gene matches. The CDR3 spans 15 residues. CDR1 SQVTM and CDR2 ANQGSEA come from the germline V gene. CDR3 protein: CSVEAGLAVENEQFF. The DNA for the CDR3 is TGCAGCGTTGAGGCGGGGCTAGCGGTGGAAAATGAGCAGTTCTTC.

The chain recombines TRBV20-1 with TRBJ1-1; no definite D call. The germline V and J ends were trimmed by 6 bases and 1 base, with 15 bases remaining between them. In germline, CDR1 is DFQATT, CDR2 SNEGSKA (reference sequence). The CDR3 length is 14 residues. The CDR3 protein is CSATGEVRNTEAFF. CDR3 DNA: TGCAGTGCGACCGGCGAGGTTCGGAACACTGAAGCTTTCTTT.